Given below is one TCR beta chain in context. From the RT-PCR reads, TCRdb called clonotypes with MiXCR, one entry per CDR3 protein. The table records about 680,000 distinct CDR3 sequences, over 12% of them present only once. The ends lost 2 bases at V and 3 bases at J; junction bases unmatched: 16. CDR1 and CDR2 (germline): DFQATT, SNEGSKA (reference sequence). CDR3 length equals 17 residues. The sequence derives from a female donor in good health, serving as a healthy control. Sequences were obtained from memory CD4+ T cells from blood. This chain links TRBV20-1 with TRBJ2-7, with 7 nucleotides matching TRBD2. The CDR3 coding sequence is TGCAGTGCTAGACCCCCATGGATAAGCGGGACGTACTACGAGCAGTACTTC. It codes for CSARPPWISGTYYEQYF.